Sequencing of this T cell receptor beta chain was carried out in a study of T cell repertoires in cytomegalovirus infection. The wider study: Recently identified HLA-C-restricted CMV epitopes were among the peptides used. Carrying CMV and the relevant HLA type showed in public TCR beta signatures. Study-level findings and limits: CMV-specific TCR beta clonotypes restricted by HLA-C were the ones dominating the ex vivo response. Cumulative frequency (of public TCR beta family members) identified carriers of CMV plus the relevant HLA.

With 5 bases removed from V and 2 bases from J, the gap between germline ends came to 8 bases. Germline assignment: CDR1 MNHEY and CDR2 SVGEGT. The CDR3 has 13 amino acids. TCRdb passed the reads through MiXCR, listing each CDR3 protein once. Of about 920,000 distinct CDR3 sequences listed, about a third were seen once; the top ten hold roughly 12%. Details on this clonotype: As yet, its antigen is unknown.

Sample: cultured CD8+ T cells from PBMCs, taken from culture after CMV antigen stimulation. The origin of this receptor is a human donor in good health (CMV status not recorded). Some clones in this sample may be carry-over from other donors' samples. J is TRBJ2-3 and V is TRBV6-2 or TRBV6-3, with D unresolved. This CDR3 reads CASSPWATDTQYF. The CDR3 nucleotides read TGTGCCAGCAGTCCCTGGGCCACAGATACGCAGTATTTT.